This T cell receptor (beta chain) was profiled in a study of T cells in localized non-small cell lung cancer. General study findings and limits: Uninvolved adjacent lung showed higher T cell clonality than tumor. Adjacent lung tissue had a median about 52 of the top 100 clones found in the tumor. Owing to sequencing of a solitary tumor region, heterogeneity cannot be discounted. Higher blood T cell density tracked longer overall survival.

The CDR3 loop spans 13 amino acids. Germline V gene lookup returns CDR1 MNHNS and CDR2 SASEGT. V lost 5 bases to trimming and J lost 5 bases, with 12 bases between them. Using immunoSEQ multiplex PCR, the repertoire was profiled, and TCRdb retains in-frame clones only, with some absent. The table includes around 15,000 clones, more than 80% detected once. A remark on this clone: What it binds is unknown.

Source: peripheral blood, taken before any cancer treatment. This receptor was obtained from a female donor aged 60 or older with stage I squamous cell lung carcinoma. The V gene is TRBV6-1, the J gene TRBJ1-1, with a weak D call TRBD1 (6 bases). CDR3 nucleotides: TGTGCCAGCAGTCAACAGGGCGCTACTGAAGCTTTCTTT. Protein: CASSQQGATEAFF.